Listed here are 12 T cell receptor beta chains from one sample, sequenced in a study of T cells after yellow fever vaccination. MiXCR, run by TCRdb on the 5' RACE reads, gives a single entry per CDR3 protein. The table has about 310,000 distinct CDR3 sequences, roughly 3.5% seen once; the top ten hold 20% to 30%. The starting material was PBMCs, obtained on the day of the yellow fever booster vaccination. The receptors were gathered from a man aged 18 to 35 who received the YFV17D yellow fever vaccine.

This clonotype occurred many times. The CDR3 region is CASGSGFGYGYTF. The CDR3 region has the DNA TGTGCCAGCGGTTCGGGTTTCGGCTATGGCTACACCTTC. This rearrangement joins TRBV7-6 to TRBJ1-2, with D unresolved. Germline V gene lookup returns CDR1 SGHVS and CDR2 FNYEAQ. This CDR3 region has 13 residues. The ends were cut back, 8 bases at V and 4 bases at J, with 14 bases in the middle.

The gene calls are TRBV3-1 and TRBJ1-2; maybe TRBD1 (5 bases). CDR3 length equals 12 residues. From germline, CDR1 is LGHDT and CDR2 YNNKEL (reference sequence). Trimming removed 0 bases from V and 10 bases from J, with 9 bases in between. The CDR3 spells CASSQDRRDYTF. The DNA of the CDR3 is TGTGCCAGCAGCCAAGACCGCAGGGACTACACCTTC.

This clonotype was counted ten times or more. This chain links TRBV6-2 or TRBV6-3 with TRBJ2-5; D remains unclear. In germline, CDR1 is MNHEY, CDR2 SVGEGT. The V end lost 5 bases, the J end lost 5 bases, and 12 bases lay between the germline ends. The CDR3 contains 13 residues. The CDR3 DNA is TGTGCCAGCAGTCAGCCCCCTACGGAGACCCAGTACTTC. As protein: CASSQPPTETQYF.

This clonotype has at least ten counts. The CDR3 DNA sequence: TGCAGTGCTAGTCACGGCTACACCTTC. This translates into CSASHGYTF. V usage is TRBV20-1 and J usage is TRBJ1-2; D gene uncertain. The CDR3 is 9 amino acids. V was clipped by 3 bases and J by 8 bases, with 4 bases between them. The V gene's germline CDR1 is DFQATT and CDR2 SNEGSKA (reference sequence).

This clonotype has only a few counts. V is TRBV20-1 and J is TRBJ2-7, with D perhaps TRBD2 (6 bases). The CDR3 runs to 13 residues. CDR1 and CDR2 from the germline V gene are DFQATT and SNEGSKA (reference sequence). The V end lost 4 bases, the J end lost 4 bases, and 14 bases lay between the germline ends. The CDR3: CSATGKLAYEQYF. DNA of the CDR3: TGCAGTGCTACTGGCAAACTAGCTTACGAGCAGTACTTC.

V is TRBV7-2 and J is TRBJ2-1; D is uncertain. Trimming removed 1 base from V and 3 bases from J, with 7 bases in between. The CDR3 length is 14 residues. Germline V lookup: CDR1 SGHTA, CDR2 FQGNSA. The CDR3 DNA reads as TGTGCCAGCAGCTTAGGTTCAATCTACAATGAGCAGTTCTTC. Translated, it gives CASSLGSIYNEQFF.

The V gene is TRBV12-3 or TRBV12-4, the J gene TRBJ1-1; D is possibly TRBD1 (5 bases). Trimming took off 6 bases at V and 4 bases at J, with 15 bases between the two ends. CDR3 length equals 14 residues. The CDR3 DNA reads as TGTGCCAGCAGCCCCGGGGCACGTCTCACTGAAGCTTTCTTT. As protein: CASSPGARLTEAFF.

There are many counts of this clonotype. The chain uses TRBV7-9 and TRBJ1-2; D gene ambiguous. Germline assignment: CDR1 SEHNR and CDR2 FQNEAQ (reference sequence). The V and J ends lost 4 bases and 0 bases respectively, with 15 bases between them. This CDR3 contains 16 residues. Here the CDR3 reads CASSSYLGRANYGYTF. The CDR3, as DNA: TGTGCCAGCAGCTCCTATCTGGGTCGAGCTAACTATGGCTACACCTTC.

This clonotype was seen a few times. The V gene is TRBV5-1, the J gene TRBJ2-1, with no clear D. With 0 bases removed from V and 0 bases from J, the gap between germline ends came to 7 bases. Germline V lookup: CDR1 SGHRS, CDR2 YFSETQ. The CDR3 is made up of 15 amino acids. CDR3 sequence reads: CASSLEANSYNEQFF. CDR3 coding DNA: TGCGCCAGCAGCTTGGAGGCAAACTCCTACAATGAGCAGTTCTTC.

This clonotype has a count of ten or more. The chain is built from TRBV6-5 and TRBJ1-5; D remains ambiguous. CDR1 and CDR2 (germline): MNHEY, SVGAGI. V was pared by 0 bases and J by 4 bases, with 7 bases between. The CDR3 contains 14 residues. CDR3 amino acids: CASSYSRENQPQHF. CDR3 in DNA: TGTGCCAGCAGTTACTCTAGGGAGAATCAGCCCCAGCATTTT.

This clonotype has ten or more counts. V is TRBV2 and J is TRBJ2-7, with TRBD2 identical over 9 bases. V was pared by 9 bases and J by 2 bases, with 17 bases of the junction left unmatched. The CDR3 is 17 residues long. The V gene's germline CDR1 is SNHLY and CDR2 FYNNEI. DNA for the CDR3: TGTGCCAGTAAACTGACAGAACCGGGACTAGCTCCCTACGAGCAGTACGTC. Encoded protein: CASKLTEPGLAPYEQYV.

This clonotype was detected a few times. V and J are TRBV11-2 and TRBJ2-3; D may be TRBD2 (6 bases). Germline CDR1 is SGHAT and CDR2 is FQNNGV. The CDR3 consists of 14 residues. V lost 1 base, J lost 8 bases, and 13 bases lay in between. The chain's CDR3 is CASSLVGGTATQYF. The CDR3 DNA follows: TGTGCCAGCAGCTTAGTTGGGGGGACGGCTACGCAGTATTTT. The variable domain in full, with the rest retrieved from reference TRBV11-2 and TRBJ2-3, is EAGVAQSPRYKIIEKRQSVAFWCNPISGHATLYWYQQILGQGPKLLIQFQNNGVVDDSQLPKDRFSAERLKGVDSTLKIQPAKLEDSAVYLCASSLVGGTATQYFGPGTRLTVL.